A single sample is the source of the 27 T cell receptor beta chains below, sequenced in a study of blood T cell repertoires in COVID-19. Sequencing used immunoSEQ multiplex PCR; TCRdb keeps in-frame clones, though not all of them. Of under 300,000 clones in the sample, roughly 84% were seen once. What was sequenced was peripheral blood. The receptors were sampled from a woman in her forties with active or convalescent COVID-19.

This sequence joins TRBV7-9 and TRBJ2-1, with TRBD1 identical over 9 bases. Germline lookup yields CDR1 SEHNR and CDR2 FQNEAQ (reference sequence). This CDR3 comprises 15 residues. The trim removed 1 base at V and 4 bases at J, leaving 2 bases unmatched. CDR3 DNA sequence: TGTGCCAGCAGCTTAGGCGGGACAGGGTACAATGAGCAGTTCTTC. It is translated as CASSLGGTGYNEQFF.

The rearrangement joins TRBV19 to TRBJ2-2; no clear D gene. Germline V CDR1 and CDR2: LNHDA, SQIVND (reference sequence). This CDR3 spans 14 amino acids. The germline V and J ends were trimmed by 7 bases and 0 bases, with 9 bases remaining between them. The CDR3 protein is CASTKTTNTGELFF. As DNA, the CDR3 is TGTGCCAGTACTAAAACCACGAACACCGGGGAGCTGTTTTTT.

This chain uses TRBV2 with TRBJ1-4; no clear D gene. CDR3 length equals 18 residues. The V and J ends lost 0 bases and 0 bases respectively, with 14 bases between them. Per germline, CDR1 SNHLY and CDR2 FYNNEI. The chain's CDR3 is CASSEALWSVATNEKLFF. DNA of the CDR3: TGTGCCAGCAGTGAAGCGCTCTGGTCGGTAGCAACTAATGAAAAACTGTTTTTT.

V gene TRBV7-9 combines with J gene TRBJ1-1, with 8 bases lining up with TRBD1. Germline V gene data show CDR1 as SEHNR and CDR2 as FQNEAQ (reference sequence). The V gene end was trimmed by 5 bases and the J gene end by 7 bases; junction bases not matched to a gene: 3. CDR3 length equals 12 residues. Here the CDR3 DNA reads TGTGCCAGCAGCCCCACAGGGGGTGAAGCTTTCTTT. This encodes CASSPTGGEAFF. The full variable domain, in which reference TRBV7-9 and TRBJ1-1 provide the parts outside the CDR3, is DTGVSQNPRHKITKRGQNVTFRCDPISEHNRLYWYRQTLGQGPEFLTYFQNEAQLEKSRLLSDRFSAERPKGSFSTLEIQRTEQGDSAMYLCASSPTGGEAFFGQGTRLTVV.

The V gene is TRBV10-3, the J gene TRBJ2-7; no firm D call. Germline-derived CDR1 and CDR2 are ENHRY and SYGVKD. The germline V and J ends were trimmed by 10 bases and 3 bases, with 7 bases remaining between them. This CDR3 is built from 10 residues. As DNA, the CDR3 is TGTGCCACCGCTAGCTACGAGCAGTACTTC. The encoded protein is CATASYEQYF.

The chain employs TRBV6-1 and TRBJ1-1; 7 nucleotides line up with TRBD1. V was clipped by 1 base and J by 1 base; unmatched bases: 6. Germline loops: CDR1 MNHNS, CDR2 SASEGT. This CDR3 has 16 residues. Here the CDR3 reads CASSEGQGGPNTEAFF. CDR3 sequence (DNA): TGTGCCAGCAGTGAAGGGCAGGGGGGCCCGAACACTGAAGCTTTCTTT.

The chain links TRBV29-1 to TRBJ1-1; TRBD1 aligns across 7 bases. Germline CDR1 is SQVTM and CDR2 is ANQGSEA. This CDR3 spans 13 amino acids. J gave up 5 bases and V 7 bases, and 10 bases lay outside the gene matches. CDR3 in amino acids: CSAARGGGTEAFF. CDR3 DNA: TGCAGCGCTGCAAGAGGGGGCGGGACTGAAGCTTTCTTT. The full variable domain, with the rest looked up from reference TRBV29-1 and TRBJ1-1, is SAVISQKPSRDICQRGTSLTIQCQVDSQVTMMFWYRQQPGQSLTLIATANQGSEATYESGFVIDKFPISRPNLTFSTLTVSNMSPEDSSIYLCSAARGGGTEAFFGQGTRLTVV.

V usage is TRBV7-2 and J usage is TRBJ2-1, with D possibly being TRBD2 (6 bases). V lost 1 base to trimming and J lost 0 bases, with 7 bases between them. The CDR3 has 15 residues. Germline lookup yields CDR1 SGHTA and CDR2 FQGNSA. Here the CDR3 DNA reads TGTGCCAGCAGCTTAGTCGGGAGCTCCTACAATGAGCAGTTCTTC. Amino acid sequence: CASSLVGSSYNEQFF.

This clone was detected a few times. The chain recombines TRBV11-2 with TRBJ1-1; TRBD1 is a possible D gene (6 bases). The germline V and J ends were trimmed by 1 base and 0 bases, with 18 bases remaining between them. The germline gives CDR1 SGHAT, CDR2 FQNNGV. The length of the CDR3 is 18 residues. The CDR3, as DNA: TGTGCCAGCAGCTTAGTCAGGGGTTTTTATGAGATGAACACTGAAGCTTTCTTT. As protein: CASSLVRGFYEMNTEAFF. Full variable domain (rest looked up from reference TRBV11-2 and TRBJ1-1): EAGVAQSPRYKIIEKRQSVAFWCNPISGHATLYWYQQILGQGPKLLIQFQNNGVVDDSQLPKDRFSAERLKGVDSTLKIQPAKLEDSAVYLCASSLVRGFYEMNTEAFFGQGTRLTVV.

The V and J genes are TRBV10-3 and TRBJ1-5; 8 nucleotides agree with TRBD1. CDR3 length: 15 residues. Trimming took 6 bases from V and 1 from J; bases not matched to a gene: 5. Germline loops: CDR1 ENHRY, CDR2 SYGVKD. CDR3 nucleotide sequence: TGTGCCATCAGCGGACAGGGATTGAGCAATCAGCCCCAGCATTTT. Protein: CAISGQGLSNQPQHF.

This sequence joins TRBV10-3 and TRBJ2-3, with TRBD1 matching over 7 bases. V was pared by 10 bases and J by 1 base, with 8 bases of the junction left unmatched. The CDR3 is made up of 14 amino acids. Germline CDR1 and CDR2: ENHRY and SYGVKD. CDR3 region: CATLDRIGTDTQYF. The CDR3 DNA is TGTGCCACGCTGGACAGGATCGGCACAGATACGCAGTATTTT.

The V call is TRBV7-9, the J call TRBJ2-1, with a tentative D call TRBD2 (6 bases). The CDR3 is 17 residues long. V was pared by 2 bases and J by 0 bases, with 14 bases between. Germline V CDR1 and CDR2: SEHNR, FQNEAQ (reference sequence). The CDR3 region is CASSLIGSLNSYNEQFF. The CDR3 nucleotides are TGTGCCAGCAGCTTAATCGGGAGCCTCAACTCCTACAATGAGCAGTTCTTC. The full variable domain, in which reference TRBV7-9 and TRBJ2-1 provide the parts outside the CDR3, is DTGVSQNPRHKITKRGQNVTFRCDPISEHNRLYWYRQTLGQGPEFLTYFQNEAQLEKSRLLSDRFSAERPKGSFSTLEIQRTEQGDSAMYLCASSLIGSLNSYNEQFFGPGTRLTVL.

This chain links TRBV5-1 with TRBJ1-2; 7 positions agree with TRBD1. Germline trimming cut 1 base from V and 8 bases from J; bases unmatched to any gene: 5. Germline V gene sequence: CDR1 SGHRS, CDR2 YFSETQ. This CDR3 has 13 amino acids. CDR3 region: CASSLRDSGGYTF. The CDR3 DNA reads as TGCGCCAGCAGCTTGAGGGACAGCGGGGGCTACACCTTC.

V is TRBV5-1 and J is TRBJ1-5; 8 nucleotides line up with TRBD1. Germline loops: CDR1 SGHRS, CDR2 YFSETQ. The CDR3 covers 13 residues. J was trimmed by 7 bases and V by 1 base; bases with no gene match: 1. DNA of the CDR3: TGCGCCAGCAGCTTGTCAGGGGGCCAGCCCCAGCATTTT. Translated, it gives CASSLSGGQPQHF.

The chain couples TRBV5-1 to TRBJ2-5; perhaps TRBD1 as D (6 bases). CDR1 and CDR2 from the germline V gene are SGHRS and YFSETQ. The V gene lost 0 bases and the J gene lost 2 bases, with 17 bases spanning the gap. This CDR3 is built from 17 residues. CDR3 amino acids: CASSLEGQRGNQETQYF. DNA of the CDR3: TGCGCCAGCAGCTTGGAGGGACAAAGAGGGAATCAAGAGACCCAGTACTTC.

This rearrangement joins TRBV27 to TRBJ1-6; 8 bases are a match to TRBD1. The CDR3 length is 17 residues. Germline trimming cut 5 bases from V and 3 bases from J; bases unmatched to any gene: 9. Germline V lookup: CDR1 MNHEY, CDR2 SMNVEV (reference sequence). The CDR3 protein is CASSGTGTGGYNSPLHF. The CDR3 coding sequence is TGTGCCAGCAGTGGAACGGGGACAGGTGGCTATAATTCACCCCTCCACTTT.

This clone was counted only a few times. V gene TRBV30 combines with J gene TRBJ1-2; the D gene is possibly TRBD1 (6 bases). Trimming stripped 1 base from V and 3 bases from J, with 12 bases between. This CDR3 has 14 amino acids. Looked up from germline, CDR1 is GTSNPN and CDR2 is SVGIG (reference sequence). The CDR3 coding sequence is TGTGCCTGGAGTGGCAGGGGCGCAGACTATGGCTACACCTTC. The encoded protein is CAWSGRGADYGYTF.

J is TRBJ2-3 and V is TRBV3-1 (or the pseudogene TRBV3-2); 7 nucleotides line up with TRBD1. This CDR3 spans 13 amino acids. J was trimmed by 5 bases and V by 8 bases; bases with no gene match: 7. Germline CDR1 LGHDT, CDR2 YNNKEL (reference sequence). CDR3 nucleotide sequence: TGTGCCAGCCTGTACAGGGGCGAAGATACGCAGTATTTT. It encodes CASLYRGEDTQYF.

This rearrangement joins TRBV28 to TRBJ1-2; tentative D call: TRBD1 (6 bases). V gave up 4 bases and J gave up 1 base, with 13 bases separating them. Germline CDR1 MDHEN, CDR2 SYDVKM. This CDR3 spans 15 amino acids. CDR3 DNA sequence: TGTGCCAGCAGTTCTAGACAGGATTTTAACTATGGCTACACCTTC. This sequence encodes CASSSRQDFNYGYTF.

The CDR3 loop reads CASTGVSGGSYNEQFF. The CDR3 region has the DNA TGTGCCAGCACCGGGGTTAGCGGGGGATCCTACAATGAGCAGTTCTTC. V gene TRBV28 combines with J gene TRBJ2-1; 9 bases align to TRBD2. Germline V gives CDR1 MDHEN, CDR2 SYDVKM. With V trimmed by 7 bases and J by 1 base, 8 bases remained unmatched. The CDR3 sequence is 16 residues long.

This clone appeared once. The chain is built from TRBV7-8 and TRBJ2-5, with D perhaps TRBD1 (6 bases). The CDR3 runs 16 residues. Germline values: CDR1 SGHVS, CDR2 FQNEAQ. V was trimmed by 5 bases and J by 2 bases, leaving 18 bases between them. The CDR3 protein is CASSKTRTVLQETQYF. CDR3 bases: TGTGCCAGCAGCAAAACCCGGACAGTCCTACAAGAGACCCAGTACTTC.

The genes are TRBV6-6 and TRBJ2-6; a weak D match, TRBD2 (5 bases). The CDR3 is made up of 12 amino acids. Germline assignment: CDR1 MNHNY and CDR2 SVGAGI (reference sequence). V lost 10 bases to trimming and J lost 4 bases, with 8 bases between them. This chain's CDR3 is CAIREGANVLTF. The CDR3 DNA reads TGTGCCATTAGGGAGGGGGCCAACGTCCTGACTTTC.

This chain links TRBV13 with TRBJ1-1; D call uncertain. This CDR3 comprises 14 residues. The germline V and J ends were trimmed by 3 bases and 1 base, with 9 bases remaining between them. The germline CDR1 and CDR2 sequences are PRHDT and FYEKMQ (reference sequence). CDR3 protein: CASSLPGANTEAFF. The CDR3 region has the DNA TGTGCCAGCAGCTTGCCAGGTGCGAACACTGAAGCTTTCTTT.

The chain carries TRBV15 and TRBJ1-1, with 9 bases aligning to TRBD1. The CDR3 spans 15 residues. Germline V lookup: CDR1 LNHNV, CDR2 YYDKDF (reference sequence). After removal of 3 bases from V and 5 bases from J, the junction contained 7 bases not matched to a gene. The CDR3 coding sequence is TGTGCCACCAGCAGTAAGGGACAGGGAAAAACTGAAGCTTTCTTT. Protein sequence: CATSSKGQGKTEAFF.

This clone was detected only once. Here the CDR3 reads CASSLTGGGNTEAFF. CDR3 nucleotides: TGTGCCAGCAGCTTAACTGGGGGCGGGAACACTGAAGCTTTCTTT. This chain joins TRBV7-3 and TRBJ1-1; possibly TRBD1 for D (6 bases). Between the trimmed V and J ends, which lost 0 bases and 1 base, there was a span of 9 bases. This CDR3 spans 15 amino acids. From germline, CDR1 is SGHTA and CDR2 FQGTGA.

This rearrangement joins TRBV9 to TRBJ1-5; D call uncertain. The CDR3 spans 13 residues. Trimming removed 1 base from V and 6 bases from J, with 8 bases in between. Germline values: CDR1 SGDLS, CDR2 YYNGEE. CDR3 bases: TGTGCCAGCAGCGTAAGCGGGAGTCAGCCCCAGCATTTT. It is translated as CASSVSGSQPQHF.

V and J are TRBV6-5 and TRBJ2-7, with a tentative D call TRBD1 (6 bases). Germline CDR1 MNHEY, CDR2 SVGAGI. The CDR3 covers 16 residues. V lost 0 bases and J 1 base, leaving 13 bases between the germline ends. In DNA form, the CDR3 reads TGTGCCAGCAGTTACTCGAGTGGGGGCGGGTCCTACGAGCAGTACTTC. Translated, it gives CASSYSSGGGSYEQYF.